One sample yielded the 23 T cell receptor beta chains listed below, sequenced in a study of T cell repertoires in cytomegalovirus infection (dated by TCRdb to about 2019). This sample was sequenced with an Illumina HiSeq 1500. TCRdb reran the public reads through fastp at Q25 and MiXCR, keeping productive beta chains. Each record represents a unique CDR3 protein, reported with the most common genes and DNA among its rows. The sample table lists under 600,000 distinct CDR3 sequences, 16% of them with a count of one. Roughly 25% of the sample is taken by the ten largest. Sequenced material: CD8+ T cells from PBMCs. Source of these receptors: a human donor in good health (CMV status not recorded). Some clones in this sample may be carry-over from other donors' samples.

As to this clonotype: A much larger clone sits a single nucleotide away, making a read error possible. The conserved phenylalanine or tryptophan normally closing the CDR3 is absent here, so this likely arose from a read error. The V and J genes are TRBV12-5 and TRBJ1-2, with D tentatively TRBD1 (5 bases). Germline V CDR1 and CDR2: LGHNT, FRNRAP. Trimming stripped 5 bases from V and 8 bases from J, with 15 bases between. CDR3 length: 13 residues. In DNA form, the CDR3 reads TGTGCTAGTGGTCCCCGGGGCCCCGAGGGCTACACCATC. This gives the protein CASGPRGPEGYTI.

This clonotype was detected only a few times. The DNA for the CDR3 is TGTGCCAGCAGCGGCGGGGCGACAGAGCTGATTTATGGCTACACCTTC. Residues: CASSGGATELIYGYTF. The chain recombines TRBV5-4 with TRBJ1-2, with D possibly being TRBD1 (5 bases). The germline V gene has CDR1 SGHNT and CDR2 YYREEE (reference sequence). Trimming cost V 4 bases and J 5 bases, with 21 bases left between them. The CDR3 spans 16 residues.

This clonotype was observed at least ten times. This rearrangement joins TRBV4-1 to TRBJ1-1; 8 bases line up with TRBD1. Per the germline V gene, CDR1 is MGHRA and CDR2 is YSYEKL. Trimming at V came to 4 bases and at J to 1 base, leaving 11 bases not matched to a gene. This CDR3 region has 17 residues. DNA of the CDR3: TGCGCCAGCAGCCGCATCCCAGGGGGCGGTGGGAACACTGAAGCTTTCTTT. It yields the protein CASSRIPGGGGNTEAFF.

Worth noting for this clonotype: A read error may explain this, as a much larger clone is one base away. The chain's CDR3 is CAGQGAHGYTF. CDR3 bases: TGTGCCGGACAGGGGGCGCATGGCTACACCTTC. This chain joins TRBV2 and TRBJ1-2; 11 nucleotides align to TRBD1. Germline V CDR1 and CDR2: SNHLY, FYNNEI. Trimming took 11 bases from V and 6 from J; bases not matched to a gene: 2. The CDR3 extends over 11 amino acids.

This clonotype has just a few counts. The J gene is TRBJ2-3, the V gene TRBV11-2, with 7 nucleotides matching TRBD2. Germline assignment: CDR1 SGHAT and CDR2 FQNNGV. The CDR3 consists of 15 residues. V lost 1 base and J lost 3; bases outside the gene matches: 4. The CDR3 is CASSLAAGDTDTQYF. CDR3 nucleotides: TGTGCCAGCAGCTTAGCCGCGGGAGATACAGATACGCAGTATTTT.

This clonotype was seen at least ten times. This chain links TRBV12-3 or TRBV12-4 with TRBJ2-3, with D maybe TRBD2 (6 bases). The ends were cut back, 6 bases at V and 6 bases at J, with 16 bases in the middle. This CDR3 comprises 14 residues. The CDR3 region has the DNA TGTGCCAGCAGGCTCCTAGCCAGCGGGGATACGCAGTATTTT. The encoded protein is CASRLLASGDTQYF.

This clonotype showed up many times. This sequence joins TRBV12-3 or TRBV12-4 and TRBJ1-1; 8 positions agree with TRBD1. This CDR3 is 15 amino acids long. The V gene end was trimmed by 4 bases and the J gene end by 5 bases; junction bases not matched to a gene: 9. The CDR3 is CASSSSGGGGTEAFF. The CDR3 nucleotides are TGTGCCAGCAGTTCCTCAGGGGGCGGAGGAACTGAAGCTTTCTTT.

This chain links TRBV27 with TRBJ2-1; 13 nucleotides line up with TRBD2. This CDR3 contains 21 residues. Germline trimming cut 5 bases from V and 0 bases from J; bases unmatched to any gene: 16. CDR1 is MNHEY, CDR2 SMNVEV, per germline (reference sequence). CDR3 protein: CASSGLAGVGGLRSSYNEQFF. CDR3 DNA sequence: TGTGCCAGCAGTGGACTAGCGGGAGTTGGGGGACTACGTAGCTCCTACAATGAGCAGTTCTTC.

J is TRBJ2-1 and V is TRBV5-6, with D tentatively TRBD1 (6 bases). The germline V gene encodes CDR1 SGHDT and CDR2 YYEEEE. Between the trimmed V and J ends, which lost 4 bases and 5 bases, there was a span of 13 bases. The CDR3 consists of 14 residues. CDR3 DNA: TGTGCCAGCAGCCATGACAGGAGCAACAATGAGCAGTTCTTC. This encodes CASSHDRSNNEQFF. Together with reference TRBV5-6 and TRBJ2-1, the CDR3 gives the full variable domain: DAGVTQSPTHLIKTRGQQVTLRCSPKSGHDTVSWYQQALGQGPQFIFQYYEEEERQRGNFPDRFSGHQFPNYSSELNVNALLLGDSALYLCASSHDRSNNEQFFGPGTRLTVL.

This clonotype was counted at least ten times. The chain combines TRBV27 with TRBJ2-5; TRBD2 aligns across 7 bases. J gave up 2 bases and V 2 bases, and 8 bases lay outside the gene matches. From germline, CDR1 is MNHEY and CDR2 SMNVEV (reference sequence). The CDR3 has 16 residues. The CDR3 is CASSLRAGRGQETQYF. The DNA of the CDR3 is TGTGCCAGCAGTTTAAGGGCAGGGCGGGGGCAAGAGACCCAGTACTTC.

Ten or more counts support this clonotype. The chain recombines TRBV12-3 or TRBV12-4 with TRBJ2-7; D is perhaps TRBD1 (6 bases). This CDR3 has 12 residues. The V end was cut by 6 bases, the J end by 6 bases, with 12 bases between. CDR3 DNA sequence: TGTGCCAGCAGAAGGGGGATGGCCGAGCAGTACTTC. This codes for CASRRGMAEQYF.

This clonotype was counted many times. The chain links TRBV6-5 to TRBJ2-5; 9 bases match TRBD2. The CDR3 sequence is 17 residues long. CDR1 and CDR2 from the germline V gene are MNHEY and SVGAGI. The V gene end was trimmed by 0 bases and the J gene end by 0 bases; junction bases not matched to a gene: 5. CDR3 bases: TGTGCCAGCAGTTACTCGGGGATAGCGGGGGACCAAGAGACCCAGTACTTC. This codes for CASSYSGIAGDQETQYF.

In its sample, this clonotype was seen many times. The J gene is TRBJ1-5, the V gene TRBV10-2; D may be TRBD1 (5 bases). Germline V lookup: CDR1 WSHSY, CDR2 SAAADI. The CDR3 spans 15 residues. The V end was cut by 3 bases, the J end by 2 bases, with 11 bases between. Here the CDR3 DNA reads TGCGCCAGCAGTGAACGAGGGACTGGCAATCAGCCCCAGCATTTT. This translates into CASSERGTGNQPQHF.

This clonotype was counted between two and nine times. The CDR3 nucleotides are TGTGCCAGCAGCCCAGGGCCCTATAGCAATCAGCCCCAGCATTTT. It encodes CASSPGPYSNQPQHF. The chain has TRBV5-6 and TRBJ1-5; D might be TRBD1 (5 bases). Germline loops: CDR1 SGHDT, CDR2 YYEEEE. The CDR3 is 15 amino acids. Trimming stripped 4 bases from V and 0 bases from J, with 11 bases between.

The rearrangement links TRBV29-1 to TRBJ1-4, with 10 bases lining up with TRBD1. Trimming took 6 bases from V and 8 from J; bases not matched to a gene: 6. The germline V gene encodes CDR1 SQVTM and CDR2 ANQGSEA. The CDR3 sequence is 13 residues long. The CDR3 is CSVKDRGSEKLFF. The CDR3 DNA reads as TGCAGCGTGAAGGACAGGGGGTCGGAAAAACTGTTTTTT. The full variable domain, completed using reference TRBV29-1 and TRBJ1-4, is SAVISQKPSRDICQRGTSLTIQCQVDSQVTMMFWYRQQPGQSLTLIATANQGSEATYESGFVIDKFPISRPNLTFSTLTVSNMSPEDSSIYLCSVKDRGSEKLFFGSGTQLSVL.

In this sample, this clonotype turned up many times. The chain's CDR3 is CASSHLGTHPDEQFF. In DNA, the CDR3 is TGTGCCAGCAGCCACCTGGGGACCCACCCCGATGAGCAGTTCTTC. The rearrangement joins TRBV7-8 to TRBJ2-1; D might be TRBD1 or TRBD2, each matching 5 bases. The CDR3 is 15 residues long. Germline values: CDR1 SGHVS, CDR2 FQNEAQ. Deletions cut 5 bases from V and 8 bases from J, with 19 bases between.

Points on this clonotype: This clone may be a read error of a much larger clone one base away. The CDR3 loop is CASSGRGGQEQFF. CDR3 nucleotide sequence: TGTGCCAGCAGCGGCCGGGGGGGACAGGAGCAGTTCTTC. J is TRBJ2-1 and V is TRBV7-3; a possible D gene is TRBD2 (8 bases). With 5 bases removed from V and 10 bases from J, the gap between germline ends came to 15 bases. Germline V CDR1 and CDR2: SGHTA, FQGTGA. The CDR3 covers 13 residues.

The chain has TRBV15 and TRBJ2-4, with D possibly TRBD2 on 6 matching bases. Trimming took off 0 bases at V and 1 base at J, with 10 bases between the two ends. The germline gives CDR1 LNHNV, CDR2 YYDKDF (reference sequence). The length of the CDR3 is 16 residues. The CDR3 region is CATSRDGGMAKNIQYF. The CDR3 nucleotides read TGTGCCACCAGCAGAGATGGAGGGATGGCCAAAAACATTCAGTACTTC.

This clonotype was seen ten or more times. V gene TRBV7-9 combines with J gene TRBJ2-3, with TRBD1 matching over 8 bases. The CDR3 length is 14 residues. The trim removed 5 bases at V and 6 bases at J, leaving 7 bases unmatched. Germline CDR1 reads SEHNR; CDR2 reads FQNEAQ (reference sequence). The CDR3 is CASSPGQGPDTQYF. The CDR3 bases are TGTGCCAGCAGCCCCGGACAGGGACCCGATACGCAGTATTTT.

The chain combines TRBV6-5 with TRBJ1-2, with no clear D. This CDR3 region has 11 residues. Per the germline V gene, CDR1 is MNHEY and CDR2 is SVGAGI. Trimming removed 8 bases at V and 8 bases at J, with 12 bases between. In DNA, the CDR3 is TGTGCCAGCGGGCCGCCTTACGGCTACACCTTC. As protein: CASGPPYGYTF.

The table lists this clonotype with a few counts. V is TRBV5-6 and J is TRBJ2-7, with D possibly being TRBD2 (5 bases). CDR1 is SGHDT, CDR2 YYEEEE, per germline. Trimming pared 4 bases from V and 0 bases from J, leaving 11 bases between. This CDR3 comprises 14 residues. CDR3 sequence reads: CASSRTLASYEQYF. The CDR3 nucleotides are TGTGCCAGCAGCCGGACGCTAGCCTCCTACGAGCAGTACTTC.

With regard to this clonotype: This may be a read error: a much more frequent sequence differs by one nucleotide. The CDR3 end shows no conserved phenylalanine or tryptophan, and so a read error is likely. This sequence joins TRBV4-2 and TRBJ2-3; tentative D call: TRBD2 (5 bases). CDR1 is LGHNA, CDR2 YNFKEQ, per germline. The V gene lost 0 bases and the J gene lost 2 bases, with 24 bases spanning the gap. The CDR3 loop spans 20 amino acids. This CDR3 reads CASSQDGSEEVASYTDTQYI. Written as DNA, the CDR3 is TGTGCCAGCAGCCAAGATGGGTCCGAAGAGGTAGCGTCCTACACAGATACGCAGTATATT.

This clonotype was counted between two and nine times. This chain uses TRBV28 with TRBJ1-5; unclear D gene. The CDR3 totals 13 residues. Trimming pared 2 bases from V and 5 bases from J, leaving 7 bases between. Germline values: CDR1 MDHEN, CDR2 SYDVKM. The CDR3 DNA sequence: TGTGCCAGCAGTTTACCCGATTATCAGCCCCAGCATTTT. It translates to CASSLPDYQPQHF.